This TCR beta chain was captured in a study of T cells after yellow fever vaccination. General study findings and limits: The study re-detected most primary-vaccination clones after the booster (approximately 96% CD4, 80% to 90% CD8).

The table lists this clonotype with a few counts. Its target is unknown. TCRdb processed the 5' RACE reads anew with MiXCR; each CDR3 protein has one entry. The table records about 630,000 distinct CDR3 sequences, more than 9% of them present only once. Germline V lookup: CDR1 MNHEY, CDR2 SVGAGI. The length of the CDR3 is 12 residues. Trimming took 7 bases from V and 4 from J, leaving 10 bases between them. The sequences come from PBMCs, collected on the day of the yellow fever booster vaccination. The receptor's source is a man aged 30 to 45 who received the YFV17D yellow fever vaccine. V usage is TRBV6-5 and J usage is TRBJ1-1; D gene uncertain. In DNA, the CDR3 is TGTGCCAGCAATCCGGGAGGCACTGAAGCTTTCTTT. Amino acids: CASNPGGTEAFF.